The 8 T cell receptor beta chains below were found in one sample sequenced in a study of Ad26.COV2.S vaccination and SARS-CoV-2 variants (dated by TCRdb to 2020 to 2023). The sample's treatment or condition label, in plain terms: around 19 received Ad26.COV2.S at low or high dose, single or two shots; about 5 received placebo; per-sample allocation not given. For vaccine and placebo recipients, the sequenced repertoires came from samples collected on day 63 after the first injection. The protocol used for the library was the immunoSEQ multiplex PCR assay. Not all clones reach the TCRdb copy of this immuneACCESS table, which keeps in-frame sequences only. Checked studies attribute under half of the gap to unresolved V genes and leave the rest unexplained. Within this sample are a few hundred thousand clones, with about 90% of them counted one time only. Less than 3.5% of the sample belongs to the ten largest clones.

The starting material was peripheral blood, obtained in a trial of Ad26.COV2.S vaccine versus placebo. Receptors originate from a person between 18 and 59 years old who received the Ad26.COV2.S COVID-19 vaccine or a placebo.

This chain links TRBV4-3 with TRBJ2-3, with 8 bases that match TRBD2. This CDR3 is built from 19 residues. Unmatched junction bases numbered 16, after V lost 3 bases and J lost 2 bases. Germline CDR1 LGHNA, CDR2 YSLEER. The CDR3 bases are TGCGCCAGCAGCCAGGGTATCGGGGGGGCAGGCCGTCCCACAGATACGCAGTATTTT. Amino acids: CASSQGIGGAGRPTDTQYF.

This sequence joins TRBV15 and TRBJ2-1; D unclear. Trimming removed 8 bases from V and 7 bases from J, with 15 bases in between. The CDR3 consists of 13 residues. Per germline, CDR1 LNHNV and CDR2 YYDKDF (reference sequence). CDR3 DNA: TGTGCCACCTCTCCCTCCCCGATGAATGAGCAGTTCTTC. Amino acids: CATSPSPMNEQFF.

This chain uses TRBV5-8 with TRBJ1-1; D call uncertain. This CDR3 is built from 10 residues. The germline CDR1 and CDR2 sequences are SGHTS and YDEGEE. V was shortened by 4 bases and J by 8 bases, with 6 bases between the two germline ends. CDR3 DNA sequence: TGTGCCAGCAGCGGACCAGAAGCTTTCTTT. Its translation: CASSGPEAFF.

The CDR3 here is CAPWTSGPYEQYF. CDR3 coding DNA: TGTGCCCCCTGGACTAGCGGGCCCTACGAGCAGTACTTC. V and J are TRBV9 and TRBJ2-7; 11 bases are shared with TRBD2. The germline V gene has CDR1 SGDLS and CDR2 YYNGEE. This CDR3 has 13 residues. The V gene end was trimmed by 10 bases and the J gene end by 2 bases; junction bases not matched to a gene: 5. Together with reference TRBV9 and TRBJ2-7, the CDR3 gives the full variable domain: DSGVTQTPKHLITATGQRVTLRCSPRSGDLSVYWYQQSLDQGLQFLIQYYNGEERAKGNILERFSAQQFPDLHSELNLSSLELGDSALYFCAPWTSGPYEQYFGPGTRLTVT.

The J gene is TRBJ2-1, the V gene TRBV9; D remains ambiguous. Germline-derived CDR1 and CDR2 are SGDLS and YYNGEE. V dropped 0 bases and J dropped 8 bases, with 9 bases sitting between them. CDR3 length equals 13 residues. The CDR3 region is CASSVGAGDEQFF. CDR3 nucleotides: TGTGCCAGCAGCGTAGGGGCTGGCGATGAGCAGTTCTTC.

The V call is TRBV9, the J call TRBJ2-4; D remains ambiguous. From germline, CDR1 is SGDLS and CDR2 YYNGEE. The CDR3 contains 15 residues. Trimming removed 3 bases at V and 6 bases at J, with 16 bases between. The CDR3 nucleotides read TGTGCCAGCAGCGCCGACCCTACAGAGGCAAACATTCAGTACTTC. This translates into CASSADPTEANIQYF. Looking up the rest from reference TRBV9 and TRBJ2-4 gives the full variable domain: DSGVTQTPKHLITATGQRVTLRCSPRSGDLSVYWYQQSLDQGLQFLIQYYNGEERAKGNILERFSAQQFPDLHSELNLSSLELGDSALYFCASSADPTEANIQYFGAGTRLSVL.

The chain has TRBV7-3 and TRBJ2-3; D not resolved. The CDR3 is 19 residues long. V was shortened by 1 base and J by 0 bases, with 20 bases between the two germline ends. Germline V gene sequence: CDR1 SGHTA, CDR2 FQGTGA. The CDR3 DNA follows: TGTGCCAGCAGCTTAAACCCCTCCCAAGCAGGACGGAGCACAGATACGCAGTATTTT. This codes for CASSLNPSQAGRSTDTQYF.

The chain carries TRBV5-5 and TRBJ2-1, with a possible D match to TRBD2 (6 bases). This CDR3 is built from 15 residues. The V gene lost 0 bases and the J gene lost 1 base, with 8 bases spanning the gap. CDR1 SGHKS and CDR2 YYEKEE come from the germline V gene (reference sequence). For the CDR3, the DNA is TGTGCCAGCAGCTTGGCTCTAGCGTCCTACAATGAGCAGTTCTTC. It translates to CASSLALASYNEQFF.